The present TCR beta chain was sequenced within a study of CD8+CD57+ T cells in acquired aplastic anemia. Overall study results and limits: Between patients and controls, about 30 CD8+ CDR3 sequences were found in common. Researchers reported that CD8+ Simpson's diversity was not significantly different in patients versus controls.

Genomic DNA was employed as the template in profiling TCR beta VDJ and CDR3. TCRdb re-called the reads through MiXCR, storing one row per CDR3 protein. This sample has about 200,000 distinct CDR3 sequences, with 60% to 80% found just once. Remarks on this clonotype: What it recognizes is unknown.

V dropped 3 bases and J dropped 2 bases, with 14 bases sitting between them. CDR1 and CDR2 (germline): DFQATT, SNEGSKA (reference sequence). This CDR3 is built from 15 residues. Those patients picked for sequencing had displayed CD8+CD57+ cell expansion on flow cytometry. The sequence came from a human donor with aplastic anemia. The J gene is TRBJ1-5, the V gene TRBV20-1; D perhaps matches TRBD1 (5 bases). Sequenced material: sorted CD4+, CD8+, or CD8+CD57+ T cells (not recorded which) from PBMCs. The CDR3 sequence is CSARVPGTGNQPQHF. CDR3 sequence (DNA): TGCAGTGCTAGGGTCCCCGGGACGGGCAATCAGCCCCAGCATTTT.